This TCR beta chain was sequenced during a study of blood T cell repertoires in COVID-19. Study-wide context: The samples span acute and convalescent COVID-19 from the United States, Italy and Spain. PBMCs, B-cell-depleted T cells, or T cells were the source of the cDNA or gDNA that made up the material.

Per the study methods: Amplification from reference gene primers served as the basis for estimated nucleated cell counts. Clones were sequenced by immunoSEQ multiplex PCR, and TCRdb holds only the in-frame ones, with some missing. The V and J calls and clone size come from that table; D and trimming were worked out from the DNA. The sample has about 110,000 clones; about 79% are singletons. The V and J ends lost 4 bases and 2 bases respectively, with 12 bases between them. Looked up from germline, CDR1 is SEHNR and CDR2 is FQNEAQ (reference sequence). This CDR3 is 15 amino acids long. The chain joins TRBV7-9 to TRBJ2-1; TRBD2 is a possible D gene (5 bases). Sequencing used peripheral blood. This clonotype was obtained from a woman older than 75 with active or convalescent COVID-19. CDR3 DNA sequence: TGTGCCAGCAGCTCCCTAGCTGGAGCCTACAATGAGCAGTTCTTC. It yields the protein CASSSLAGAYNEQFF. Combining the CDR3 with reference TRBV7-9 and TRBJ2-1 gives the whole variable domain DTGVSQNPRHKITKRGQNVTFRCDPISEHNRLYWYRQTLGQGPEFLTYFQNEAQLEKSRLLSDRFSAERPKGSFSTLEIQRTEQGDSAMYLCASSSLAGAYNEQFFGPGTRLTVL.